This entry concerns a single TCR beta chain. Its antigen is not known. These data originate in a study of T cell responses to AZD1222 COVID-19 vaccine. Profiled with immunoSEQ multiplex PCR; TCRdb holds only in-frame clones, not every one. This table has tens of thousands of clones, 65% to 85% appearing once. V lost 1 base to trimming and J lost 6 bases; unmatched junction nucleotides: 14. Per the germline V gene, CDR1 is SGHDN and CDR2 is FVKESK. This CDR3 region has 17 residues. General study results and limits: Among those given AZD1222, only five or six were seropositive at baseline. The donor group comprised mostly white British people and more females; the analysis possibly underestimated clonal diversity. Researchers report vaccine-associated CD4 TCRs spanning spike, with dominance at 160-218 and 743-854. Reportedly, close to half of spike-specific TCRs are directed against unmutated variant regions.

This chain links TRBV14 with TRBJ2-7; TRBD1 agrees at 8 bases. The receptor's source is an adult in good health. The source was peripheral blood, collected on day 0 of AZD1222 vaccination. The CDR3 region is CASSQGRGGPGGREQYF. Written as DNA, the CDR3 is TGTGCCAGCAGCCAAGGGAGGGGCGGACCAGGGGGCCGCGAGCAGTACTTC.